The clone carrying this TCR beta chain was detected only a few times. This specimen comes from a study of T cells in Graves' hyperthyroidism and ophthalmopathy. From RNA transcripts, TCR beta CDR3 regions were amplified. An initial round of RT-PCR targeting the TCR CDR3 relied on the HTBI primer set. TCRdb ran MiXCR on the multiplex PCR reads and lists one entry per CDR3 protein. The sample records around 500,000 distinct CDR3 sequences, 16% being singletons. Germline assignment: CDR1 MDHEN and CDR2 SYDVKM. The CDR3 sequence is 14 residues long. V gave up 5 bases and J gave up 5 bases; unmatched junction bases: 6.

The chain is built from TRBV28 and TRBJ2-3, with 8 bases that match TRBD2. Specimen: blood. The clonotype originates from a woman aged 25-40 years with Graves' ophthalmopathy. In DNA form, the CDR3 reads TGTGCCAGCAGTACGGGGGGGAGCGTAGATACGCAGTATTTT. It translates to CASSTGGSVDTQYF.